Sequencing of this T cell receptor (beta chain) was carried out in a study of human T cells and chemical hapten exposure. Study details: 2% DPC applied to a roughly 2 cm by roughly 2 cm arm area sensitized donors. Notes on the study in general: The donor cohort had alopecia, so its immune response may not match that of healthy people.

Comment on this clonotype: Its antigen remains unidentified.

Unique molecular identifiers were attached to individual cDNA molecules during library preparation. TCRdb ran MiXCR on the RACE reads and lists one entry per CDR3 protein. This table has 150,000 to 200,000 distinct CDR3 sequences, 28% appearing once. The ends lost 3 bases at V and 4 bases at J; junction bases unmatched: 4. Germline V lookup: CDR1 LNHNV, CDR2 YYDKDF (reference sequence). The CDR3 length is 16 residues. Indicated time point: patch test 3, about 24 weeks after DPC sensitization. The treatment was: therapeutic diphenylcyclopropenone sensitization with weekly scalp DPC. The sequencing used whole blood, collected in connection with sensitization to the hapten diphenylcyclopropenone (DPC). This TCR was sampled from a young woman with alopecia areata. Some clones in this sample may be carry-over from other donors' samples. The chain has TRBV15 and TRBJ2-7; 15 nucleotides agree with TRBD2. CDR3 in DNA: TGTGCCACCAGCAGGGCGGGACTAGCGGGAGGATACGAGCAGTACTTC. Its protein is CATSRAGLAGGYEQYF.